Each of the 21 T cell receptor beta chains below was sequenced from the same sample in a study of T-cell reconstitution after alpha-beta-depleted transplantation in children. A TCRbeta library incorporating unique molecular identifiers was prepared. TCRdb reprocessed the PCR reads with MiXCR, giving one entry per CDR3 protein. The top ten hold approximately 5.9% of the sample, which has 200,000 to 250,000 distinct CDR3 sequences, around 10% seen once. The source was PBMCs from the stem cell graft donor, collected from the stem cell graft. The receptors were gathered from a human donor who donated a stem cell graft to a child with acute lymphoblastic leukemia.

In this sample, this clonotype turned up a few times. The chain employs TRBV29-1 and TRBJ1-1; 7 bases align to TRBD1. V was pared by 2 bases and J by 3 bases, with 21 bases of the junction left unmatched. Germline V gene data show CDR1 as SQVTM and CDR2 as ANQGSEA. The CDR3 extends over 19 amino acids. The CDR3 loop reads CSVESRIRQGRYGDTEAFF. In nucleotides, the CDR3 is TGCAGCGTTGAAAGTAGGATCCGACAGGGCCGCTATGGGGACACTGAAGCTTTCTTT.

This clonotype has at least ten counts. This chain connects TRBV12-3 or TRBV12-4 to TRBJ2-3, with D unresolved. CDR3 size: 14 residues. V lost 2 bases to trimming and J lost 0 bases, with 6 bases between them. In DNA, the CDR3 is TGTGCCAGCAGTTTAAGCTTGAGCACAGATACGCAGTATTTT. It codes for CASSLSLSTDTQYF.

This clonotype has a handful of counts. The chain combines TRBV18 with TRBJ2-1; D is possibly TRBD1 (6 bases). Trimming shortened V by 3 bases and J by 7 bases, and 16 bases separated the two germline ends. CDR1 is KGHSH and CDR2 is LQKENI in the germline V gene. The CDR3 contains 15 residues. CDR3 loop: CASSPAGALGNEQFF. The CDR3, as DNA: TGTGCCAGCTCACCGGCAGGGGCCCTTGGGAATGAGCAGTTCTTC.

This chain links TRBV29-1 with TRBJ2-7; 10 bases line up with TRBD1. CDR1 and CDR2 (germline): SQVTM, ANQGSEA. With 7 bases clipped from V and 3 bases from J, the junction kept 9 bases outside the gene matches. This CDR3 contains 14 residues. CDR3 sequence: CSGTRDRGDYEQYF. CDR3 DNA sequence: TGCAGCGGGACCCGGGACAGGGGTGACTACGAGCAGTACTTC.

The chain couples TRBV4-2 to TRBJ2-5, with 12 bases lining up with TRBD2. CDR1 and CDR2 (germline): LGHNA, YNFKEQ. The CDR3 covers 16 residues. With 3 bases clipped from V and 0 bases from J, the junction kept 2 bases outside the gene matches. The CDR3 nucleotides read TGTGCCAGCAGCCACACTAGCGGGGGGTACCAAGAGACCCAGTACTTC. Translation: CASSHTSGGYQETQYF.

This clonotype was recorded a few times. J is TRBJ2-1 and V is TRBV6-4; D is perhaps TRBD2 (7 bases). V lost 0 bases and J 9 bases, leaving 12 bases between the germline ends. Germline CDR1 and CDR2: MRHNA and SNTAGT. The CDR3 covers 14 residues. The CDR3 nucleotides read TGTGCCAGCAGTGACTCGGGGGGGCGGGGTGAGCAGTTCTTC. It specifies CASSDSGGRGEQFF.

The rearrangement links TRBV6-5 to TRBJ2-5; a weak D match, TRBD2 (5 bases). The CDR3 totals 15 residues. CDR1 and CDR2 from the germline V gene are MNHEY and SVGAGI. Trimming took 2 bases from V and 5 from J, leaving 15 bases between them. CDR3 nucleotide sequence: TGTGCCAGCAGTTACCCTCAAGCTTCGGGGGAGACCCAGTACTTC. It translates to CASSYPQASGETQYF.

This clonotype came up many times. The chain employs TRBV12-3 or TRBV12-4 and TRBJ1-1, with a weak D call TRBD1 (5 bases). The ends were cut back, 5 bases at V and 6 bases at J, with 13 bases in the middle. The CDR3 runs to 13 residues. CDR3 in amino acids: CASSPFRESEAFF. In nucleotides, the CDR3 is TGTGCCAGCAGTCCATTCAGGGAATCTGAAGCTTTCTTT.

This chain links TRBV5-1 with TRBJ2-7; 7 nucleotides align to TRBD1. V lost 0 bases, J lost 1 base, and 7 bases stayed unmatched. CDR3 length: 16 residues. Germline assignment: CDR1 SGHRS and CDR2 YFSETQ. CDR3 loop: CASSLGGQLLSYEQYF. CDR3 nucleotide sequence: TGCGCCAGCAGCTTGGGGGGACAGCTACTTTCCTACGAGCAGTACTTC. The whole variable domain, remainder taken from reference TRBV5-1 and TRBJ2-7, is KAGVTQTPRYLIKTRGQQVTLSCSPISGHRSVSWYQQTPGQGLQFLFEYFSETQRNKGNFPGRFSGRQFSNSRSEMNVSTLELGDSALYLCASSLGGQLLSYEQYFGPGTRLTVT.

The chain combines TRBV3-1 with TRBJ1-2; 7 positions match TRBD1. The CDR3 runs to 17 residues. From germline, CDR1 is LGHDT and CDR2 YNNKEL (reference sequence). The J segment lost 1 base and the V segment lost 4 bases, leaving 12 bases of the junction unmatched. Written as DNA, the CDR3 is TGTGCCAGCAGCCCAATATATTACAGGGGCTATAACTATGGCTACACCTTC. Translation: CASSPIYYRGYNYGYTF. The full variable domain, completed using reference TRBV3-1 and TRBJ1-2, is DTAVSQTPKYLVTQMGNDKSIKCEQNLGHDTMYWYKQDSKKFLKIMFSYNNKELIINETVPNRFSPKSPDKAHLNLHINSLELGDSAVYFCASSPIYYRGYNYGYTFGSGTRLTVV.

This clonotype was counted a few times. The rearrangement links TRBV12-3 or TRBV12-4 to TRBJ1-5; D gene uncertain. The CDR3 is made up of 14 amino acids. Trimming left V 3 bases short and J 5 bases short, with 11 bases between. The CDR3 nucleotides read TGTGCCAGCAGTTTTTTAAGTAGAGATCAGCCCCAGCATTTT. This gives the protein CASSFLSRDQPQHF.

The chain carries TRBV12-3 or TRBV12-4 and TRBJ2-2; D ambiguous. Between the trimmed V and J ends, which lost 6 bases and 6 bases, there was a span of 5 bases. CDR3 length: 11 residues. This CDR3 reads CASSQPGELFF. DNA for the CDR3: TGTGCCAGCAGCCAACCCGGGGAGCTGTTTTTT.

The CDR3 loop reads CSAIRDSSYNEQFF. The CDR3, as DNA: TGCAGCGCAATCAGGGACAGCTCCTACAATGAGCAGTTCTTC. The V gene is TRBV29-1, the J gene TRBJ2-1, with TRBD1 matching over 7 bases. Trimming took 7 bases from V and 0 from J; bases not matched to a gene: 6. CDR3 length: 14 residues. Looked up from germline, CDR1 is SQVTM and CDR2 is ANQGSEA.

A few counts support this clonotype. CDR3 region: CASSYSSGNYGYTF. As DNA, the CDR3 is TGTGCCAGCAGTTACTCGTCAGGGAACTATGGCTACACCTTC. The V and J genes are TRBV6-2 or TRBV6-3 and TRBJ1-2; tentative D call: TRBD1 (5 bases). Trimming took 0 bases from V and 2 from J, leaving 7 bases between them. From germline, CDR1 is MNHEY and CDR2 SVGEGT. CDR3 size: 14 residues.

J is TRBJ2-3 and V is TRBV19; TRBD2 agrees at 16 bases. The ends lost 7 bases at V and 5 bases at J; junction bases unmatched: 12. Germline V lookup: CDR1 LNHDA, CDR2 SQIVND (reference sequence). The CDR3 is 18 amino acids. The chain's CDR3 is CASNREPGLAGGQDTQYF. In DNA, the CDR3 is TGTGCCAGTAACAGAGAACCGGGACTAGCGGGGGGGCAAGATACGCAGTATTTT.

The chain combines TRBV20-1 with TRBJ2-3; 11 bases fit TRBD2. The CDR3 has 14 residues. The ends lost 5 bases at V and 1 base at J; junction bases unmatched: 2. CDR1 and CDR2 (germline): DFQATT, SNEGSKA (reference sequence). CDR3: CSAPLAGGTDTQYF. The CDR3 DNA follows: TGCAGTGCTCCACTAGCGGGGGGCACAGATACGCAGTATTTT.

This sequence joins TRBV2 and TRBJ1-1; tentative D call: TRBD1 (6 bases). The CDR3 is 15 amino acids. The ends were cut back, 5 bases at V and 0 bases at J, with 13 bases in the middle. Germline lookup yields CDR1 SNHLY and CDR2 FYNNEI. The CDR3 DNA is TGTGCCAGCAGTACACGGGGGCCTGTGAACACTGAAGCTTTCTTT. Its translation is CASSTRGPVNTEAFF.

The genes are TRBV27 and TRBJ1-5, with 12 bases identical to TRBD1. Germline V CDR1 and CDR2: MNHEY, SMNVEV (reference sequence). Losses at the gene ends were 6 bases for V and 1 base for J; bases not matched to a gene: 13. This CDR3 is 19 amino acids long. CDR3 coding DNA: TGTGCCAGCAGAAGGGGGACAGGGGGCTTGGGTTACAGCAATCAGCCCCAGCATTTT. As protein: CASRRGTGGLGYSNQPQHF.

This chain uses TRBV5-1 with TRBJ2-3, with 7 nucleotides matching TRBD1. V shed 5 bases, J shed 4 bases, and the junction held 4 bases outside the gene matches. The CDR3 spans 13 residues. Germline-derived CDR1 and CDR2 are SGHRS and YFSETQ. The CDR3 spells CASSYDRADTQYF. CDR3 nucleotides: TGCGCCAGCAGTTATGACAGGGCAGATACGCAGTATTTT.

The V and J genes are TRBV7-2 and TRBJ2-3, with D perhaps TRBD2 (5 bases). V gave up 6 bases and J gave up 0 bases, with 19 bases separating them. The CDR3 consists of 17 residues. CDR1 SGHTA and CDR2 FQGNSA come from the germline V gene. The CDR3 protein is CASRSRFAGLSTDTQYF. In nucleotides, the CDR3 is TGTGCCAGCAGATCCCGATTTGCGGGCCTCAGCACAGATACGCAGTATTTT.

The gene calls are TRBV27 and TRBJ2-4; 7 bases match TRBD1. The CDR3 has 14 amino acids. J gave up 8 bases and V 6 bases, and 10 bases lay outside the gene matches. Germline loops: CDR1 MNHEY, CDR2 SMNVEV (reference sequence). CDR3 residues: CASSGKGAWDIQYF. DNA for the CDR3: TGTGCCAGCAGCGGAAAGGGGGCTTGGGACATTCAGTACTTC.